Listed below are T cell receptor beta chains from one sample, sequenced in a study of blood T cell repertoires in COVID-19. TCRdb keeps only in-frame clones here, not all; method: immunoSEQ multiplex PCR. The sample yields approximately 200,000 clones, roughly three quarters seen once. Specimen: peripheral blood. The receptors were gathered from a woman aged 40 to 50 with COVID-19, enrolled during active disease. Each CDR3 is given with its conserved first and last residue. Fields, in order: J gene, V gene, clone size, D gene, CDR3 protein, CDR3 DNA. A D gene is named only where the DNA matches it firmly. Clone size is given for some rows only: seen once, a few or many times, or a class if the clone is expanded.

j_call: TRBJ1-4
v_call: TRBV7-2
clone_size: -
d_call: -
cdr3_aa: CASSNLQGVEKLFF
cdr3_nt: TGTGCCAGCAGCAACCTACAGGGTGTGGAAAAACTGTTTTTT

j_call: TRBJ2-3
v_call: TRBV5-8
clone_size: -
d_call: TRBD2
cdr3_aa: CASSGLAGGNTQYF
cdr3_nt: TGTGCCAGCTCCGGACTAGCGGGGGGAAATACGCAGTATTTT

j_call: TRBJ2-7
v_call: TRBV11-3
clone_size: -
d_call: TRBD1
cdr3_aa: CASSPGTGLTYEQYF
cdr3_nt: TGTGCCAGCAGCCCAGGGACAGGGCTTACCTACGAGCAGTACTTC

j_call: TRBJ2-3
v_call: TRBV3-1/TRBV3-2
clone_size: -
d_call: TRBD2
cdr3_aa: CASSHSGRLADTQYF
cdr3_nt: TGTGCCAGCAGCCATAGCGGGCGACTTGCAGATACGCAGTATTTT

j_call: TRBJ1-1
v_call: TRBV2
clone_size: -
d_call: -
cdr3_aa: CASRAETNTEAFF
cdr3_nt: TGTGCCAGCAGAGCAGAGACTAACACTGAAGCTTTCTTT

j_call: TRBJ1-1
v_call: TRBV3-1/TRBV3-2
clone_size: -
d_call: -
cdr3_aa: CASSQVGMNTEAFF
cdr3_nt: TGTGCCAGCAGCCAAGTGGGCATGAACACTGAAGCTTTCTTT

j_call: TRBJ2-3
v_call: TRBV24-1
clone_size: -
d_call: -
cdr3_aa: CATSPSPGETSPTDTQYF
cdr3_nt: TGTGCCACCAGTCCCAGCCCAGGGGAGACATCACCCACAGATACGCAGTATTTT

j_call: TRBJ2-7
v_call: TRBV5-1
clone_size: once
d_call: TRBD2
cdr3_aa: CASRRTSGPYEQYF
cdr3_nt: TGCGCCAGCAGGCGGACTAGCGGACCTTACGAGCAGTACTTC

j_call: TRBJ1-4
v_call: TRBV30
clone_size: -
d_call: -
cdr3_aa: CAWATGTSLSKLFF
cdr3_nt: TGTGCCTGGGCTACCGGGACTTCGTTATCAAAACTGTTTTTT

j_call: TRBJ1-4
v_call: TRBV4-2
clone_size: -
d_call: -
cdr3_aa: CASSQEARDFSEKLFF
cdr3_nt: TGTGCCAGCAGCCAAGAGGCCAGGGACTTCTCTGAAAAACTGTTTTTT

j_call: TRBJ2-7
v_call: TRBV7-2
clone_size: -
d_call: -
cdr3_aa: CASSLAPDSYEQYF
cdr3_nt: TGTGCCAGCAGCTTAGCACCAGACTCCTACGAGCAGTACTTC

j_call: TRBJ2-1
v_call: TRBV24-1
clone_size: -
d_call: TRBD2
cdr3_aa: CATSTSGRSYEQFF
cdr3_nt: TGTGCCACCAGTACTAGCGGGAGGTCCTATGAGCAGTTCTTC

j_call: TRBJ2-1
v_call: TRBV4-2
clone_size: -
d_call: TRBD2
cdr3_aa: CASSQVELAGGSLDEQFF
cdr3_nt: TGTGCCAGCAGCCAAGTAGAACTAGCGGGAGGTTCTTTGGATGAGCAGTTCTTC

j_call: TRBJ2-4
v_call: TRBV4-1
clone_size: -
d_call: -
cdr3_aa: CASSQDPSEKAKNIQYF
cdr3_nt: TGCGCCAGCAGCCAAGATCCCAGCGAGAAAGCCAAAAACATTCAGTACTTC

j_call: TRBJ1-2
v_call: TRBV4-1
clone_size: -
d_call: TRBD1
cdr3_aa: CASSLGQGENYGYTF
cdr3_nt: TGCGCCAGCAGCCTGGGACAGGGGGAGAACTATGGCTACACCTTC

j_call: TRBJ2-1
v_call: TRBV15
clone_size: once
d_call: TRBD2
cdr3_aa: CATTGPLSGRAPNEQFF
cdr3_nt: TGTGCCACCACCGGACCCCTTAGCGGGAGGGCCCCCAATGAGCAGTTCTTC